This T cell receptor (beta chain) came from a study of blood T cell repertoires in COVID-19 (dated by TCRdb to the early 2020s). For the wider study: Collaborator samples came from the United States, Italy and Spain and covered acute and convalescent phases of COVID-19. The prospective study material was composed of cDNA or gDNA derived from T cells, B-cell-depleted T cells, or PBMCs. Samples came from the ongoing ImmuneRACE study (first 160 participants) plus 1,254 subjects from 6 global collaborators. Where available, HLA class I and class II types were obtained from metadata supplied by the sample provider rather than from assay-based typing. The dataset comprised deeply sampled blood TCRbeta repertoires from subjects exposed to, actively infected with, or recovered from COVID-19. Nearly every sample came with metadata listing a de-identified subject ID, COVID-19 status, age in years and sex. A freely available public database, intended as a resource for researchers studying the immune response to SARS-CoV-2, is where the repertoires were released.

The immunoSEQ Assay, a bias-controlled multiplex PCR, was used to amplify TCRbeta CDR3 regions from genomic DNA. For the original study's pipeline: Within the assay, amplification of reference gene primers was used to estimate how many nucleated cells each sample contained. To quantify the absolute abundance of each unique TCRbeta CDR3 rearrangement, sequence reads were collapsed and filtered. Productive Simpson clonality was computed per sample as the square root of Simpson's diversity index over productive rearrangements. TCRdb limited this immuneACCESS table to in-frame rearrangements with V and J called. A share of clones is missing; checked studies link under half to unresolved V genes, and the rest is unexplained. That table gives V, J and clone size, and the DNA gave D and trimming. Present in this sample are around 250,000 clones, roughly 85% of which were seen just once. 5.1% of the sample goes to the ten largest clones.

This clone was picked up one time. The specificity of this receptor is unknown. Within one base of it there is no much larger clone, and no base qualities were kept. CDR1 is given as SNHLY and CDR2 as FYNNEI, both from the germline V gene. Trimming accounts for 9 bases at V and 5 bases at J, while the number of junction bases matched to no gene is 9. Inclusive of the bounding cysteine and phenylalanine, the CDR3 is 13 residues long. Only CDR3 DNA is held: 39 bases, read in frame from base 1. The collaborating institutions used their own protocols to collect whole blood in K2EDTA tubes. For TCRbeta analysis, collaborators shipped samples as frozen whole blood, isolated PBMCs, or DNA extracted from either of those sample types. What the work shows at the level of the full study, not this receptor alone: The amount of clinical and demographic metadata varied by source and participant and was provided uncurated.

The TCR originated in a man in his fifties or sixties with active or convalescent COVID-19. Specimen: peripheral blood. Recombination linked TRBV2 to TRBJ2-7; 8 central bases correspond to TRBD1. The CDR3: CASGDRLGDEQYF. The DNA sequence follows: TGTGCCAGTGGGGACAGGCTTGGGGACGAGCAGTACTTC.